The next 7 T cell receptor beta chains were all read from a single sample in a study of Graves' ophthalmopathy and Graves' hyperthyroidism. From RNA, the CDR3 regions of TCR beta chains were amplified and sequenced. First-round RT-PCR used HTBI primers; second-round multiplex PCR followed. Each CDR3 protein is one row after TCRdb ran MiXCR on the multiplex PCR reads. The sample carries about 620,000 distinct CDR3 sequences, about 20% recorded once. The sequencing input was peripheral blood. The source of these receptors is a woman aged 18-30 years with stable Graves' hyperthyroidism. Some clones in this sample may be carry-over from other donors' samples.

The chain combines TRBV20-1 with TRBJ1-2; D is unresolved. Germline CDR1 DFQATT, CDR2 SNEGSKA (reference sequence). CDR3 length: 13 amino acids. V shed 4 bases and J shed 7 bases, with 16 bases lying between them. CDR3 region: CSATHWTGFGYTF. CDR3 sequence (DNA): TGCAGTGCTACCCACTGGACTGGTTTTGGCTACACCTTC.

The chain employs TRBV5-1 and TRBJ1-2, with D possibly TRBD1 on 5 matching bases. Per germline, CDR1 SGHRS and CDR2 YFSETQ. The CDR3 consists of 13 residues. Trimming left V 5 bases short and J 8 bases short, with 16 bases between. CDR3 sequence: CASSGGTARGYTF. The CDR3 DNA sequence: TGCGCCAGCAGTGGCGGGACGGCCCGGGGCTACACCTTC.

CDR3 bases: TGCGCCAGCGCAACTACAGAGGACTATGGCTACACCTTC. Amino acids: CASATTEDYGYTF. This chain links TRBV10-2 with TRBJ1-2; no definite D call. Germline V gene data show CDR1 as WSHSY and CDR2 as SAAADI. Trimming removed 8 bases from V and 3 bases from J, with 13 bases in between. The CDR3 spans 13 residues.

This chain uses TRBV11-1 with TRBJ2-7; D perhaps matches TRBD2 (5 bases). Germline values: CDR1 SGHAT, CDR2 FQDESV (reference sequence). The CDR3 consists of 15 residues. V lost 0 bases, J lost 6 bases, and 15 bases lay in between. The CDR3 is CASSLASGSYVEQYF. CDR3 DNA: TGTGCCAGCAGCTTAGCGTCGGGGTCCTACGTCGAGCAGTACTTC.

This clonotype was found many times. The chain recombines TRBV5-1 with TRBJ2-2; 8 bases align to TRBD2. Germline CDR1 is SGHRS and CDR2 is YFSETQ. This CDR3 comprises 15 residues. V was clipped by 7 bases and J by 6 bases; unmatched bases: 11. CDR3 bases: TGCGCCAGCCGGGAGGGACTCGGTCCGTCCGGGGAGCTGTTTTTT. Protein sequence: CASREGLGPSGELFF.

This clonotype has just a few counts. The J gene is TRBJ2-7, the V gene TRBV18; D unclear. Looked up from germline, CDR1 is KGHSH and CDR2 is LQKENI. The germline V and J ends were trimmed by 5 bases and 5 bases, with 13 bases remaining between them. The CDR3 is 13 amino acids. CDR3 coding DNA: TGTGCCAGCTCATCAGCACCGGTGAACGAGCAGTACTTC. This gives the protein CASSSAPVNEQYF.

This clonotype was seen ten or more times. CDR3: CSARHPTVIYEQYF. CDR3 sequence (DNA): TGCAGTGCTCGACACCCGACAGTAATTTACGAGCAGTACTTC. V and J are TRBV20-1 and TRBJ2-7; a weak D match, TRBD1 (5 bases). Germline V CDR1 and CDR2: DFQATT, SNEGSKA (reference sequence). The length of the CDR3 is 14 residues. Trimming stripped 5 bases from V and 4 bases from J, with 18 bases between.